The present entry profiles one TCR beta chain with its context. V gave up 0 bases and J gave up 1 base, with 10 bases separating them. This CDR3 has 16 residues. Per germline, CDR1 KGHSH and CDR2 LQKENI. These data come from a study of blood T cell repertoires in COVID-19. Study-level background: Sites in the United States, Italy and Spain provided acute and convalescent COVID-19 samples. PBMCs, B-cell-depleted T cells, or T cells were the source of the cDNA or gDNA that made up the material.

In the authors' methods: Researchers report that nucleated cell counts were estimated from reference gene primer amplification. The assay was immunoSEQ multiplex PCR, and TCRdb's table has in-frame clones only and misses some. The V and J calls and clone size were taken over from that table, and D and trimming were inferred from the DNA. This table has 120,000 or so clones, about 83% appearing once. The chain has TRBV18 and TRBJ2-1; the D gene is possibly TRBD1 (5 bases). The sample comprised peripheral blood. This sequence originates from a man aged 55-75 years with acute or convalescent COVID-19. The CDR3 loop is CASSPPDRQSYNEQFF. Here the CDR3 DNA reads TGTGCCAGCTCACCACCGGACCGACAGTCCTACAATGAGCAGTTCTTC.